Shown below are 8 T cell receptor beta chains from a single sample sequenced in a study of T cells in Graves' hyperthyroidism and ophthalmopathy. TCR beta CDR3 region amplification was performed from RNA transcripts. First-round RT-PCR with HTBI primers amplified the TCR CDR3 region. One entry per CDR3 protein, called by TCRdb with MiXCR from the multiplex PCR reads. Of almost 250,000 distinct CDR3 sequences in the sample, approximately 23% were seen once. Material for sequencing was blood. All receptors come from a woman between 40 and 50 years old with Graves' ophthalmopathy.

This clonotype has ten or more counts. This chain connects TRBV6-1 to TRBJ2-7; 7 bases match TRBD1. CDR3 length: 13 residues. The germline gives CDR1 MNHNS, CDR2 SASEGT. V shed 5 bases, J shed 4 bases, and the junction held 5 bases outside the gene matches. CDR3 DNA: TGTGCCAGCAGTCAAACAGGGGTATACGAGCAGTACTTC. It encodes CASSQTGVYEQYF.

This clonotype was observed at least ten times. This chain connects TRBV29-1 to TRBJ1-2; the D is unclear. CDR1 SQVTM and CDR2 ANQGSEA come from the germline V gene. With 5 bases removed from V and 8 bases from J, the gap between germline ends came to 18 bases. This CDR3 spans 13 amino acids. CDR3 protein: CSVWEGPTSGYTF. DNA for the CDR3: TGCAGCGTTTGGGAAGGTCCTACCTCCGGCTACACCTTC.

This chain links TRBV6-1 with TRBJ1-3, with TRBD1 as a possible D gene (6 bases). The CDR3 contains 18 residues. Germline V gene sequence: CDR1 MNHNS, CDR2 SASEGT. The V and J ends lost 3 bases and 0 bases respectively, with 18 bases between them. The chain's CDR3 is CASSEGAGNWGSGNTIYF. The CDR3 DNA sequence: TGTGCCAGCAGTGAGGGGGCAGGGAATTGGGGCTCTGGAAACACCATATATTTT.

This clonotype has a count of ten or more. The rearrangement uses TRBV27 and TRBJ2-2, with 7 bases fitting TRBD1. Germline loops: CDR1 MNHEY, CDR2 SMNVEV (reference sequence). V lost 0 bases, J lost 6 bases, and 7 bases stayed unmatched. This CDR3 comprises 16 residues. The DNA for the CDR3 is TGTGCCAGCAGTTTATCAGGGACAGCAGGGTCCGGGGAGCTGTTTTTT. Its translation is CASSLSGTAGSGELFF.

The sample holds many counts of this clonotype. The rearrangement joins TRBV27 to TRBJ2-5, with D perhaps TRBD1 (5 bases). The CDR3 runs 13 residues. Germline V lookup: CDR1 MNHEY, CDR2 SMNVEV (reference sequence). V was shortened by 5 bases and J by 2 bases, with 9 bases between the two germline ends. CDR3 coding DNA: TGTGCCAGCAGTCATGACAGACAAGAGACCCAGTACTTC. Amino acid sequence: CASSHDRQETQYF.

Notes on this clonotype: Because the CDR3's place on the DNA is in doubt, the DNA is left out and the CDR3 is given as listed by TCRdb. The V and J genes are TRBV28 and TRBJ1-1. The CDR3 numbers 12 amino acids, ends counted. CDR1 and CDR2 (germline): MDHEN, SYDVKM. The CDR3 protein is CASSSSDTEAFF.

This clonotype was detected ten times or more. In DNA form, the CDR3 reads TGTGCCAGCAGCTCAGCTCGAGAGGCGGGATGGCGGGCCTACGAGCAGTACTTC. As protein: CASSSAREAGWRAYEQYF. The chain has TRBV7-2 and TRBJ2-7; maybe TRBD2 (6 bases). From germline, CDR1 is SGHTA and CDR2 FQGNSA. V gave up 4 bases and J gave up 2 bases, with 24 bases separating them. This CDR3 comprises 18 residues.

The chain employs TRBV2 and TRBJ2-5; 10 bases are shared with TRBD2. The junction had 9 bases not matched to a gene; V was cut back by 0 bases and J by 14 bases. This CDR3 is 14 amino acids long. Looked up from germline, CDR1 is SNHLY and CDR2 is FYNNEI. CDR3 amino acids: CASSEAGLAENVYF. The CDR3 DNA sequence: TGTGCCAGCAGTGAAGCAGGACTAGCGGAGAATGTATACTTC.